Below, 30 T cell receptor beta chains from the same sample are listed, as sequenced in a study of cytomegalovirus exposure and HLA in healthy donors. Researchers ran the PCR with 60 Vbeta and 13 Jbeta primers. Profiled with immunoSEQ multiplex PCR; TCRdb holds only in-frame clones, not every one. This table lists about 100,000 clones. Sample: PBMCs. These receptors came from a man in his fifties in good health and CMV-seronegative.

The rearrangement links TRBV7-2 to TRBJ2-4; D may be TRBD2 (5 bases). Trimming cost V 4 bases and J 6 bases, with 16 bases left between them. The CDR3 contains 15 residues. Germline V CDR1 and CDR2: SGHTA, FQGNSA. Here the CDR3 reads CASSSATLSGNIQYF. CDR3 nucleotides: TGTGCCAGCAGCTCCGCGACCTTGAGCGGAAACATTCAGTACTTC.

The chain uses TRBV4-3 and TRBJ1-4, with D maybe TRBD1 (6 bases). Trimming removed 3 bases at V and 6 bases at J, with 8 bases between. This CDR3 is built from 13 residues. CDR1 and CDR2 from the germline V gene are LGHNA and YSLEER. For the CDR3, the DNA is TGCGCCAGCAGCCAGGGGACATATGAAAAACTGTTTTTT. This gives the protein CASSQGTYEKLFF.

The rearrangement links TRBV29-1 to TRBJ1-2, with 9 nucleotides matching TRBD1. The trim removed 4 bases at V and 5 bases at J, leaving 2 bases unmatched. CDR3 length equals 12 residues. Germline assignment: CDR1 SQVTM and CDR2 ANQGSEA. CDR3 coding DNA: TGCAGCGTTGTGACAGGGGGTTATGGCTACACCTTC. Translated: CSVVTGGYGYTF.

The chain uses TRBV23-1 and TRBJ2-4, with D perhaps matching TRBD1 (5 bases). TRBV23-1 falls under the ORF class, with uncertain function. Trimming removed 3 bases from V and 1 base from J, with 13 bases in between. This CDR3 has 16 residues. The CDR3 DNA follows: TGCGCCAGCAGTCACCAAGACAGAATCGCCAAAAACATTCAGTACTTC. Amino acids: CASSHQDRIAKNIQYF.

The V gene is TRBV5-1, the J gene TRBJ2-7, with 9 positions matching TRBD1. The V gene end was trimmed by 4 bases and the J gene end by 2 bases; junction bases not matched to a gene: 10. Germline lookup yields CDR1 SGHRS and CDR2 YFSETQ. The CDR3 is 16 residues long. This CDR3 reads CASSLIPGQGTYEQYF. In DNA form, the CDR3 reads TGCGCCAGCAGCCTTATACCGGGACAGGGAACCTACGAGCAGTACTTC.

The chain joins TRBV5-4 to TRBJ1-2; TRBD1 matches at 7 bases. Germline CDR1 is SGHNT and CDR2 is YYREEE (reference sequence). This CDR3 spans 14 amino acids. Trimming took 4 bases from V and 0 from J; bases not matched to a gene: 3. In nucleotides, the CDR3 is TGTGCCAGCAGCAAAGGGGGCGCTAACTATGGCTACACCTTC. This sequence encodes CASSKGGANYGYTF.

The chain is built from TRBV19 and TRBJ2-1, with D perhaps matching TRBD2 (6 bases). Deletions cut 6 bases from V and 0 bases from J, with 18 bases between. Per the germline V gene, CDR1 is LNHDA and CDR2 is SQIVND (reference sequence). This CDR3 spans 17 amino acids. The CDR3 is CASSQWERRASYNEQFF. The CDR3 DNA is TGTGCCAGTAGCCAGTGGGAGAGGAGGGCCTCCTACAATGAGCAGTTCTTC.

The V gene is TRBV7-2, the J gene TRBJ1-2; D ambiguous. This CDR3 is 14 amino acids long. Deletions cut 5 bases from V and 5 bases from J, with 15 bases between. The germline gives CDR1 SGHTA, CDR2 FQGNSA. In DNA form, the CDR3 reads TGTGCCAGCAGCCCCGCCTTCCCCACTTATGGCTACACCTTC. Translation: CASSPAFPTYGYTF.

The V gene is TRBV6-5, the J gene TRBJ1-5; 8 bases are a match to TRBD1. After removal of 5 bases from V and 0 bases from J, the junction contained 3 bases not matched to a gene. Germline V gene lookup returns CDR1 MNHEY and CDR2 SVGAGI. The length of the CDR3 is 15 residues. The CDR3 here is CASSRTGYSNQPQHF. In DNA, the CDR3 is TGTGCCAGCAGTCGGACAGGGTATAGCAATCAGCCCCAGCATTTT.

The chain recombines TRBV11-3 with TRBJ2-4; TRBD1 might be the D (5 bases). Germline V gives CDR1 SGHNT, CDR2 YENEEA. The ends were cut back, 8 bases at V and 1 base at J, with 6 bases in the middle. The CDR3 length is 12 residues. The CDR3, as DNA: TGTGCCAGCGCAGGGGCCAAAAACATTCAGTACTTC. It is translated as CASAGAKNIQYF.

The rearrangement links TRBV7-2 to TRBJ1-2, with D perhaps TRBD1 (6 bases). The germline CDR1 and CDR2 sequences are SGHTA and FQGNSA. The CDR3 sequence is 13 residues long. V dropped 5 bases and J dropped 6 bases, with 13 bases sitting between them. The CDR3 DNA sequence: TGTGCCAGCAGCACATACAACAGGGATGGCTACACCTTC. It is translated as CASSTYNRDGYTF.

The V call is TRBV7-9, the J call TRBJ2-7; 10 bases agree with TRBD2. The CDR3 totals 15 residues. Per germline, CDR1 SEHNR and CDR2 FQNEAQ (reference sequence). With V trimmed by 1 base and J by 3 bases, 3 bases remained unmatched. The CDR3 loop is CASSLEASGSYEQYF. The CDR3 DNA sequence: TGTGCCAGCAGCTTAGAAGCTAGCGGGAGCTACGAGCAGTACTTC.

The rearrangement links TRBV4-3 to TRBJ2-1, with 8 nucleotides matching TRBD2. The germline V gene encodes CDR1 LGHNA and CDR2 YSLEER. This CDR3 is 17 amino acids long. The trim removed 4 bases at V and 2 bases at J, leaving 10 bases unmatched. The CDR3 DNA is TGCGCCAGCAGCCCTCGGGGGGGTCAGAGCACCTACAATGAGCAGTTCTTC. Its translation: CASSPRGGQSTYNEQFF.

The V gene is TRBV5-6, the J gene TRBJ2-4; tentative D call: TRBD2 (6 bases). V was pared by 1 base and J by 7 bases, with 12 bases between. Germline CDR1 SGHDT, CDR2 YYEEEE. The CDR3 has 14 amino acids. This CDR3 is CASSLRGMENIQYF. CDR3 nucleotide sequence: TGTGCCAGCAGCTTGCGGGGGATGGAGAACATTCAGTACTTC.

This chain links TRBV15 with TRBJ2-1; the match to TRBD1 covers 9 bases. The CDR3 runs to 17 residues. CDR1 is LNHNV, CDR2 YYDKDF, per germline (reference sequence). Unmatched junction bases numbered 10, after V lost 3 bases and J lost 4 bases. The CDR3 nucleotides are TGTGCCACCAGCAGGCACCGCGGAGACAGGGGGTACAATGAGCAGTTCTTC. Translating gives CATSRHRGDRGYNEQFF. The full variable domain, rest sourced from reference TRBV15 and TRBJ2-1, is DAMVIQNPRYQVTQFGKPVTLSCSQTLNHNVMYWYQQKSSQAPKLLFHYYDKDFNNEADTPDNFQSRRPNTSFCFLDIRSPGLGDTAMYLCATSRHRGDRGYNEQFFGPGTRLTVL.

V is TRBV7-6 and J is TRBJ1-1; no clear D gene. The CDR3 has 13 residues. V lost 1 base to trimming and J lost 3 bases, with 6 bases between them. Per germline, CDR1 SGHVS and CDR2 FNYEAQ. CDR3 residues: CASSLGGDTEAFF. As DNA, the CDR3 is TGTGCCAGCAGCTTAGGCGGCGACACTGAAGCTTTCTTT.

The chain couples TRBV5-1 to TRBJ2-3; 8 bases agree with TRBD1. With V trimmed by 4 bases and J by 4 bases, 11 bases remained unmatched. Germline assignment: CDR1 SGHRS and CDR2 YFSETQ. There are 16 residues in the CDR3. DNA of the CDR3: TGCGCCAGCAGCCTCAGGGGGCGCGGCGGCCCAGATACGCAGTATTTT. It is translated as CASSLRGRGGPDTQYF.

V gene TRBV30 combines with J gene TRBJ2-1, with 9 bases identical to TRBD2. The ends lost 3 bases at V and 4 bases at J; junction bases unmatched: 7. The CDR3 consists of 15 residues. Germline values: CDR1 GTSNPN, CDR2 SVGIG (reference sequence). CDR3 sequence: CAWSLSGRWYNEQFF. CDR3 bases: TGTGCCTGGAGCCTTAGCGGGAGATGGTACAATGAGCAGTTCTTC.

The V and J genes are TRBV7-6 and TRBJ2-5; 7 nucleotides agree with TRBD1. J was trimmed by 5 bases and V by 5 bases; bases with no gene match: 8. Germline CDR1 and CDR2: SGHVS and FNYEAQ. The CDR3 has 14 amino acids. The CDR3 loop is CASSTDRVRETQYF. The CDR3 DNA sequence: TGTGCCAGCAGCACAGACAGGGTGCGGGAGACCCAGTACTTC.

The genes are TRBV25-1 and TRBJ2-1, with 9 nucleotides matching TRBD1. The CDR3 totals 15 residues. V lost 6 bases, J lost 4 bases, and 7 bases stayed unmatched. Germline CDR1 is MGHDK and CDR2 is SYGVNS. The CDR3 region is CASRGRDRAYNEQFF. The CDR3 nucleotides read TGTGCCAGCAGGGGACGGGACAGGGCGTACAATGAGCAGTTCTTC.

The chain recombines TRBV18 with TRBJ2-7; 8 positions match TRBD2. V was clipped by 1 base and J by 3 bases; unmatched bases: 5. CDR3 length: 15 amino acids. CDR1 is KGHSH, CDR2 LQKENI, per germline. Here the CDR3 reads CASSPLAGSNYEQYF. CDR3 nucleotides: TGTGCCAGCTCACCACTAGCGGGGTCAAACTACGAGCAGTACTTC.

The V gene is TRBV19, the J gene TRBJ1-5, with 7 bases identical to TRBD1. Germline trimming cut 4 bases from V and 12 bases from J; bases unmatched to any gene: 9. The CDR3 is 13 amino acids. CDR1 is LNHDA and CDR2 is SQIVND in the germline V gene (reference sequence). CDR3 coding DNA: TGTGCCAGTAGTAGCCGGGACAGAATTTTCCAGCATTTT. Amino acids: CASSSRDRIFQHF.

The gene calls are TRBV4-2 and TRBJ2-5; D perhaps matches TRBD2 (6 bases). With the DNA end fitting TRBJ2-7 better, the J assignment may be wrong. The germline V gene has CDR1 LGHNA and CDR2 YNFKEQ. CDR3 length: 14 residues. The CDR3 is CASSLHARDYEQYF. The CDR3 DNA reads as TGTGCCAGCAGCCTTCACGCGCGGGACTACGAGCAGTACTTC.

V gene TRBV19 combines with J gene TRBJ1-4; D is uncertain. This CDR3 is built from 16 residues. V was shortened by 3 bases and J by 5 bases, with 16 bases between the two germline ends. Germline V gene lookup returns CDR1 LNHDA and CDR2 SQIVND (reference sequence). The CDR3 DNA reads as TGTGCCAGTAGTATTGAAGGGCCCGGGAAAAATGAAAAACTGTTTTTT. Translating it yields CASSIEGPGKNEKLFF. Based on the CDR3 plus reference TRBV19 and TRBJ1-4, the full variable domain is DGGITQSPKYLFRKEGQNVTLSCEQNLNHDAMYWYRQDPGQGLRLIYYSQIVNDFQKGDIAEGYSVSREKKESFPLTVTSAQKNPTAFYLCASSIEGPGKNEKLFFGSGTQLSVL.

Points on this clone: At one boundary the junction diverges from the germline segment, which might be a read error. As DNA, the CDR3 is TGTGCTAGCAGCTTAGCGCTTGCGGGAGGGACCGGGGAGCTGTTTTTT. It yields the protein CASSLALAGGTGELFF. The V and J genes are TRBV7-7 and TRBJ2-2, with 9 bases that match TRBD2. Germline assignment: CDR1 SSHAT and CDR2 FNYEAQ (reference sequence). The CDR3 is 16 amino acids.

The chain has TRBV27 and TRBJ2-1; 7 bases agree with TRBD1. The germline V gene encodes CDR1 MNHEY and CDR2 SMNVEV (reference sequence). J gave up 0 bases and V 6 bases, and 5 bases lay outside the gene matches. The CDR3 is made up of 15 amino acids. CDR3 amino acids: CASRTGTASYNEQFF. For the CDR3, the DNA is TGTGCCAGCAGGACCGGGACAGCCTCCTACAATGAGCAGTTCTTC.

V and J are TRBV16 and TRBJ1-5; maybe TRBD1 (5 bases). Germline CDR1 reads KGHSY; CDR2 reads FQNENV. This CDR3 is 15 amino acids long. V was clipped by 1 base and J by 5 bases, with 12 bases between them. The CDR3, as DNA: TGTGCCAGCAGCCAATTGCTGGGGGGGTATCAGCCCCAGCATTTT. It yields the protein CASSQLLGGYQPQHF.

J is TRBJ2-3 and V is TRBV4-1, with 10 nucleotides matching TRBD2. The CDR3 spans 15 residues. Germline assignment: CDR1 MGHRA and CDR2 YSYEKL. Trimming at V came to 3 bases and at J to 2 bases, leaving 2 bases not matched to a gene. The CDR3 reads CASSQLAGATDTQYF. In DNA, the CDR3 is TGCGCCAGCAGCCAGCTAGCGGGGGCCACAGATACGCAGTATTTT.

The CDR3 protein is CASSQEGGGHLNTEAFF. The CDR3 bases are TGCGCCAGCAGCCAAGAAGGGGGGGGCCACTTGAACACTGAAGCTTTCTTT. The chain employs TRBV4-1 and TRBJ1-1; maybe TRBD1 (6 bases). The germline V and J ends were trimmed by 0 bases and 0 bases, with 14 bases remaining between them. This CDR3 has 17 residues. The V gene's germline CDR1 is MGHRA and CDR2 YSYEKL.

This chain links TRBV27 with TRBJ2-3, with 9 bases fitting TRBD2. V lost 3 bases to trimming and J lost 3 bases; unmatched junction nucleotides: 7. This CDR3 has 16 residues. Germline CDR1 reads MNHEY; CDR2 reads SMNVEV (reference sequence). The CDR3 DNA follows: TGTGCCAGCAGTTTGGCTCGGGCGGGAGGGACAGATACGCAGTATTTT. This codes for CASSLARAGGTDTQYF.